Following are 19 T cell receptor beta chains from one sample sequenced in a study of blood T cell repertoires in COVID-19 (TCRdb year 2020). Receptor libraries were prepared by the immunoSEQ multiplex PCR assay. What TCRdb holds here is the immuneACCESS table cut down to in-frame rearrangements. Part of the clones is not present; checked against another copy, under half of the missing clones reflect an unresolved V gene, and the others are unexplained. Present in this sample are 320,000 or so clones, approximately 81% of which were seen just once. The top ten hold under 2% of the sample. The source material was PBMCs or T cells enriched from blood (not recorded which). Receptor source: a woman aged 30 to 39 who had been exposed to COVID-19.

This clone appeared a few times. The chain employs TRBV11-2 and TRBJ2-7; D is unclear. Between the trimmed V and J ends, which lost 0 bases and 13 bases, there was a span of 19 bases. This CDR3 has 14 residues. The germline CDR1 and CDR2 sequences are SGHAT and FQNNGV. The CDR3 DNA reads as TGTGCCAGCAGCTTAGATCGAGGTACCCTGCATCATTACTTC. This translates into CASSLDRGTLHHYF.

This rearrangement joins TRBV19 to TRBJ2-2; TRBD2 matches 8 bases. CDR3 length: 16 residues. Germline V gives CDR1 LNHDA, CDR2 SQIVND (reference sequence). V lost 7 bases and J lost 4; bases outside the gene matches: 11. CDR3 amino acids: CASKLSGRGGTGELFF. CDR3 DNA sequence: TGTGCCAGTAAACTCAGCGGGAGAGGGGGCACCGGGGAGCTGTTTTTT.

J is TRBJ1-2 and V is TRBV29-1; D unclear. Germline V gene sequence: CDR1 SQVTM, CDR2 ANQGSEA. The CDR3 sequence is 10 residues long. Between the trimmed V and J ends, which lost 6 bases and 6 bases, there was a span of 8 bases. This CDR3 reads CSVRVDGYTF. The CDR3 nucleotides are TGCAGCGTCCGGGTTGATGGCTACACCTTC.

This CDR3 reads CASSQGGSLNYGYTF. CDR3 DNA sequence: TGCGCCAGCAGCCAAGGAGGGTCGCTGAACTATGGCTACACCTTC. The rearrangement uses TRBV4-1 and TRBJ1-2; D gene unclear. V was pared by 1 base and J by 2 bases, with 11 bases between. The CDR3 totals 15 residues. Germline values: CDR1 MGHRA, CDR2 YSYEKL.

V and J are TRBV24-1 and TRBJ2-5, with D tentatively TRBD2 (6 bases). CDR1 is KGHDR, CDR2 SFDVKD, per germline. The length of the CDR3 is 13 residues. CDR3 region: CATSGYDKETQYF. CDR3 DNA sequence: TGTGCTACAAGCGGGTACGACAAAGAGACCCAGTACTTC.

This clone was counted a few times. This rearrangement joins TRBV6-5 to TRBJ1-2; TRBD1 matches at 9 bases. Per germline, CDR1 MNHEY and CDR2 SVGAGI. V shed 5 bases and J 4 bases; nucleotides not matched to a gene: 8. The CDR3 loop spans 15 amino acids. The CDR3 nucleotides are TGTGCCAGCAGTAGCCCGGGACAGGGTATCTATGGCTACACCTTC. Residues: CASSSPGQGIYGYTF.

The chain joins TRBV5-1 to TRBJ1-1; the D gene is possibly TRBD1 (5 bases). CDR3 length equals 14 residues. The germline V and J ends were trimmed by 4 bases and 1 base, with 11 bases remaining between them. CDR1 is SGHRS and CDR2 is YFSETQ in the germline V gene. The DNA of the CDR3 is TGCGCCAGCAGCCCAACCCAGGGGAACACTGAAGCTTTCTTT. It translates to CASSPTQGNTEAFF.

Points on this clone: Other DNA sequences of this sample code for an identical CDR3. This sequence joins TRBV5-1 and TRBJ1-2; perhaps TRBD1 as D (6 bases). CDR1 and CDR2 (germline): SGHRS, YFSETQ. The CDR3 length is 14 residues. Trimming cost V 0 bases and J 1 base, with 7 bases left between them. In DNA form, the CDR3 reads TGCGCCAGCAGCTTGGGGGGGCTTAACTATGGCTACACCTTC. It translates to CASSLGGLNYGYTF.

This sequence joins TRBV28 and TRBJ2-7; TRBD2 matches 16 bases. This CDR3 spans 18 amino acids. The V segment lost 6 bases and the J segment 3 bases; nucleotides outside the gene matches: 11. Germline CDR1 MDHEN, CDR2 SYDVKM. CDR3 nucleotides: TGTGCCAGCAGGAAACCGGGACTAGCGGGAGGGACCCGCTACGAGCAGTACTTC. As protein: CASRKPGLAGGTRYEQYF.

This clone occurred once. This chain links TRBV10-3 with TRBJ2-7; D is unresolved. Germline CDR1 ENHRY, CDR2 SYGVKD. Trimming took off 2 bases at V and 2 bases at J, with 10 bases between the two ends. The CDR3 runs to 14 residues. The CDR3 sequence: CAISETGKTYEQYF. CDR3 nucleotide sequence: TGTGCCATCAGTGAGACGGGTAAGACCTACGAGCAGTACTTC.

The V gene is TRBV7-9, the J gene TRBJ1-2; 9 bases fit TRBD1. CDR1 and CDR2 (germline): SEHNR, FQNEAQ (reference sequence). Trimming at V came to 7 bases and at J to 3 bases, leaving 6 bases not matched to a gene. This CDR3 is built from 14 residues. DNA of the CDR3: TGTGCCAGCACCCGGACAGGGGAGCACTATGGCTACACCTTC. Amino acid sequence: CASTRTGEHYGYTF.

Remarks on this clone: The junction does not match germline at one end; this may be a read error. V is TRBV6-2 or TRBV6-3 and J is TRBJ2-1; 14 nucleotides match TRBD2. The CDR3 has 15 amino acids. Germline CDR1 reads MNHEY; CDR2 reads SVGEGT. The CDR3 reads CASSSSGLAGGPFLF. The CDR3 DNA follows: TGTGCCAGCAGTTCATCAGGACTAGCGGGAGGCCCGTTCCTCTTC.

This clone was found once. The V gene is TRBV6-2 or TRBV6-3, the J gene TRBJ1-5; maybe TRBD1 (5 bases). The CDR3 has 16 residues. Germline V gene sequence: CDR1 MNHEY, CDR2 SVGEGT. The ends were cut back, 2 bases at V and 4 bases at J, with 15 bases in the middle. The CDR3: CASSYMGSRVNQPQHF. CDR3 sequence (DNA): TGTGCCAGCAGTTACATGGGGTCCAGGGTGAATCAGCCCCAGCATTTT.

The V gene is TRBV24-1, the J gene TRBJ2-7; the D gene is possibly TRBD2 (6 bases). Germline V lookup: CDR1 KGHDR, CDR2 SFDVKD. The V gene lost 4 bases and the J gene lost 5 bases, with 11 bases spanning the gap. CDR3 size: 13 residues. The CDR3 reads CATSEAGFDEQYF. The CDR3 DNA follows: TGTGCCACCAGTGAGGCGGGATTCGACGAGCAGTACTTC.

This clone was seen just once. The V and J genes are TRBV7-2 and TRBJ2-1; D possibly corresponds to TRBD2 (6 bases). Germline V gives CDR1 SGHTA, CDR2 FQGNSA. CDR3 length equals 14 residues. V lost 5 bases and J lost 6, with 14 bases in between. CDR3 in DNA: TGTGCCAGCAGCACCCCCCCAGCGGGCAATGAGCAGTTCTTC. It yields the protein CASSTPPAGNEQFF.

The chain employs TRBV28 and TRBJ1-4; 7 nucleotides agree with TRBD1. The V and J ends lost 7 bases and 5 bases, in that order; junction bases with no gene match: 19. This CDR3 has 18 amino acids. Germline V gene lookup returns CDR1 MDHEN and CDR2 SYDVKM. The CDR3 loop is CASTIGVLRDSRNEKLFF. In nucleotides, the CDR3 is TGTGCCAGCACTATAGGGGTTTTGCGGGACAGCCGGAATGAAAAACTGTTTTTT.

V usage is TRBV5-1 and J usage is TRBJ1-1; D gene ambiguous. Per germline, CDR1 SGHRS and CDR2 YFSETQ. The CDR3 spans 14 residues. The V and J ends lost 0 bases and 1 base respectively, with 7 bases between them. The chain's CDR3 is CASSLERRNTEAFF. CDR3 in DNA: TGCGCCAGCAGCTTGGAGCGACGGAACACTGAAGCTTTCTTT. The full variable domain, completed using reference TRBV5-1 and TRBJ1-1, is KAGVTQTPRYLIKTRGQQVTLSCSPISGHRSVSWYQQTPGQGLQFLFEYFSETQRNKGNFPGRFSGRQFSNSRSEMNVSTLELGDSALYLCASSLERRNTEAFFGQGTRLTVV.

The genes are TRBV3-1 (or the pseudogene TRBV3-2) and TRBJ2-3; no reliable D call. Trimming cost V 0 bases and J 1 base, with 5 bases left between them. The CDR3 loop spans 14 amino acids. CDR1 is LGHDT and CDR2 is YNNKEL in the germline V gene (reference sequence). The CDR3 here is CASSQDHRTDTQYF. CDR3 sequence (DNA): TGTGCCAGCAGCCAAGACCATCGCACAGATACGCAGTATTTT.

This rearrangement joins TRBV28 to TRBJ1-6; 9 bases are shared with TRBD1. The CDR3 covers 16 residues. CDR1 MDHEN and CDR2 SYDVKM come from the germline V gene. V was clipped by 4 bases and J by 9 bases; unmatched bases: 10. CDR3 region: CASSSRGQGPGSPLHF. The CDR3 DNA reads TGTGCCAGCAGTTCCCGGGGACAGGGACCGGGTTCACCCCTCCACTTT.